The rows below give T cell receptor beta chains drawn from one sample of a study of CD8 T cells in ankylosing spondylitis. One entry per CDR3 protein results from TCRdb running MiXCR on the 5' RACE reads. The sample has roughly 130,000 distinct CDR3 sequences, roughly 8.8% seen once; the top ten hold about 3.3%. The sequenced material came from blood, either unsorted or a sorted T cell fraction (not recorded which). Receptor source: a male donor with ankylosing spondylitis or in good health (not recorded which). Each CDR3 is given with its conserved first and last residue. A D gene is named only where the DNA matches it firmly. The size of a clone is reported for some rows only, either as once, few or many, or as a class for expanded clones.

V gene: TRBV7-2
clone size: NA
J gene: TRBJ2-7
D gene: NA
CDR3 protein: CASSPWGREQYF
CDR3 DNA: TGTGCCAGCAGCCCCTGGGGCCGCGAGCAGTACTTC

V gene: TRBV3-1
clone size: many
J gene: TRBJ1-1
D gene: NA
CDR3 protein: CASSQFSGFNTEAFF
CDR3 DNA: TGTGCCAGCAGCCAATTTTCGGGGTTCAACACTGAAGCTTTCTTT

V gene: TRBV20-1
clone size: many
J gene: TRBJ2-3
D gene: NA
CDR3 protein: CSATQIRADTQYF
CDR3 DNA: TGCAGTGCCACCCAGATAAGGGCAGATACGCAGTATTTT

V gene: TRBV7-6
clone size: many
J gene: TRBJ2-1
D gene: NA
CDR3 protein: CASSELANEQFF
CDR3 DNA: TGTGCCAGCAGCGAACTAGCTAATGAGCAGTTCTTC

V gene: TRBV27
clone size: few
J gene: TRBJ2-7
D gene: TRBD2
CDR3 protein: CASRQLGLAGGYEQYF
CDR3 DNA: TGTGCCAGCAGGCAACTGGGACTAGCGGGAGGCTACGAGCAGTACTTC

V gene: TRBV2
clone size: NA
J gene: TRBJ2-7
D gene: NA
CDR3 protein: CASSEDMLQAGRSYF
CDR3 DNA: TGTGCCAGCAGTGAAGATATGTTACAGGCCGGGCGCTCCTATTTC

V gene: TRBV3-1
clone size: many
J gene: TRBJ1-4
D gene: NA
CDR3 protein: CASSRPVMGEKLFF
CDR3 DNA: TGTGCCAGCAGCCGCCCCGTCATGGGTGAAAAACTGTTTTTT

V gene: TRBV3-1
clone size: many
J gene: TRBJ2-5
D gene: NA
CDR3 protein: CASSPRTQETQYF
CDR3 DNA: TGTGCCAGCAGCCCCAGGACCCAAGAGACCCAGTACTTC

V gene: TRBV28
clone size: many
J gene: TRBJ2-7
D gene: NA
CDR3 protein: CASSRGRPNSYEQYF
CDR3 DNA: TGTGCCAGCAGTCGGGGGAGGCCGAACAGCTACGAGCAGTACTTC

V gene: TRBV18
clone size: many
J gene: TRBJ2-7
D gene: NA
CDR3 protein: CASSGGTDYEQYF
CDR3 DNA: TGTGCCAGCTCAGGGGGGACAGACTACGAGCAGTACTTC

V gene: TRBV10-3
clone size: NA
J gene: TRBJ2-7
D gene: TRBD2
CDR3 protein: CAISDAGGTYEQYF
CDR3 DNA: TGTGCCATCAGTGACGCGGGAGGTACCTACGAGCAGTACTTC

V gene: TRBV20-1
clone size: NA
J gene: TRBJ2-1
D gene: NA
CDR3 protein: CSASGASDEQFF
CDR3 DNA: TGCAGTGCTAGCGGCGCGAGCGATGAGCAGTTCTTC

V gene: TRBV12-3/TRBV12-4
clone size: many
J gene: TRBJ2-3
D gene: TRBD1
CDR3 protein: CASSRRTGLDTQYF
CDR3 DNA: TGTGCCAGCAGTCGACGGACAGGGCTCGATACGCAGTATTTT

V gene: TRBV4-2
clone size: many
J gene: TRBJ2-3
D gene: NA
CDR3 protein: CASSQGGNTDTQYF
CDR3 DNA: TGTGCCAGCAGCCAAGGAGGGAACACAGATACGCAGTATTTT

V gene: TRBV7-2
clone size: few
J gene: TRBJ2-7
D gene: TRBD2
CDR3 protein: CASSLAGRAWDEQYF
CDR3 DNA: TGTGCCAGCAGCTTAGCCGGGAGGGCCTGGGATGAGCAGTACTTC

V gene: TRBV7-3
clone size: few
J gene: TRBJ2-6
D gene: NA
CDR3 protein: CASSILGSGANVLTF
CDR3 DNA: TGTGCCAGCAGCATATTGGGGTCTGGGGCCAACGTCCTGACTTTC

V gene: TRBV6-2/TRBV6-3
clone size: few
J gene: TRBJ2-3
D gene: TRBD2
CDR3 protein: CASSRGRGTDTQYF
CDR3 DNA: TGTGCCAGCAGTCGCGGGAGGGGCACAGATACGCAGTATTTT

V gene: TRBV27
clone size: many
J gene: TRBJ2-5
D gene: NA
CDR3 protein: CASSLTPGLVETQYF
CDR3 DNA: TGTGCCAGCAGTTTAACGCCGGGGCTGGTAGAGACCCAGTACTTC

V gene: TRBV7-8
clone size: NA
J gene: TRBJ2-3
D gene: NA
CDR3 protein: CASNGGTSTDTQYF
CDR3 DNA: TGTGCCAGCAATGGGGGGACAAGCACAGATACGCAGTATTTT

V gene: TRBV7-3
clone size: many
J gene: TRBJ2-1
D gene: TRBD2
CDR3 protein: CASSLFGGSRNEQFF
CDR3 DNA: TGTGCCAGCAGCTTATTTGGCGGGAGTAGAAATGAGCAGTTCTTC

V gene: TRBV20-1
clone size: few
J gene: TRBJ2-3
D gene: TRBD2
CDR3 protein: CSARGASGRPDTQYF
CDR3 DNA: TGCAGTGCTAGGGGGGCTAGCGGGAGGCCAGATACGCAGTATTTT

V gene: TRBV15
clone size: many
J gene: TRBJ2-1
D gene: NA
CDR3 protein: CATSRGRDQNNEQFF
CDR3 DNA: TGTGCCACCAGCAGAGGCCGGGACCAAAACAATGAGCAGTTCTTC

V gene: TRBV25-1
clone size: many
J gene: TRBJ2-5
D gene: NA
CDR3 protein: CASSEGGNQETQYF
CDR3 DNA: TGTGCCAGCAGTGAAGGGGGCAATCAAGAGACCCAGTACTTC

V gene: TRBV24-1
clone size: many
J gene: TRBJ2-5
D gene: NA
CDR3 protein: CATSGLGGPGETQYF
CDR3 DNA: TGTGCCACCAGTGGACTTGGAGGACCTGGTGAGACCCAGTACTTC

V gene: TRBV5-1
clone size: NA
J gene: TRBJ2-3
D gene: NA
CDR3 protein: CASSFRGSSTDTQYF
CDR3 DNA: TGCGCCAGCAGCTTTCGGGGGTCGAGCACAGATACGCAGTATTTT

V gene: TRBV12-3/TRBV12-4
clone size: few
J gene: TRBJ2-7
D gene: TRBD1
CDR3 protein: CASRLDRGPYEQYF
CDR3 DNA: TGTGCCAGCAGATTGGACAGGGGACCCTACGAGCAGTACTTC

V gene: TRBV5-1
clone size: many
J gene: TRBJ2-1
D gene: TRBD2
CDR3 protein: CASSLARVQIGLAIRDEQFF
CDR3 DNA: TGCGCCAGCAGCTTGGCCCGTGTACAGATAGGACTAGCGATTAGGGATGAGCAGTTCTTC

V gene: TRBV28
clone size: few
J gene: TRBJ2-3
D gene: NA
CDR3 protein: CASSPGVVDRDTQYF
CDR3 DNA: TGTGCCAGCAGTCCGGGAGTTGTGGATAGAGATACGCAGTATTTT

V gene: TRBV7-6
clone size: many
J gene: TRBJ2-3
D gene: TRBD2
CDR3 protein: CASSLAGREVADTQYF
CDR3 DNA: TGTGCCAGCAGCTTAGCTGGACGGGAGGTCGCAGATACGCAGTATTTT

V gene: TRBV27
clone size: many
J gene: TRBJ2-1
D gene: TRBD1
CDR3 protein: CASSLGQGSEQFF
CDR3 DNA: TGTGCCAGCAGTCTGGGACAGGGAAGTGAGCAGTTCTTC

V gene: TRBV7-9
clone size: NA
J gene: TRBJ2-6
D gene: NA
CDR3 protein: CASSSQSVLSGANVLTF
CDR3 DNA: TGTGCCAGCAGCTCCCAATCGGTCCTCTCTGGGGCCAACGTCCTGACTTTC

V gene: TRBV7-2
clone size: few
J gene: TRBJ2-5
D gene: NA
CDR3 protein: CASSLIREETQYF
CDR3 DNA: TGTGCCAGCAGCCTCATTAGGGAAGAGACCCAGTACTTC

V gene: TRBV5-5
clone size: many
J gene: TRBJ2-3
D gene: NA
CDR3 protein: CASSLDRSTDTQYF
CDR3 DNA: TGTGCCAGCAGCTTGGACAGGAGCACAGATACGCAGTATTTT

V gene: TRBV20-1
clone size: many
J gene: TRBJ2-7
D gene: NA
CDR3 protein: CSARDRGLWGTEQYF
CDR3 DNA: TGCAGTGCTAGAGATCGCGGACTTTGGGGGACGGAGCAGTACTTC

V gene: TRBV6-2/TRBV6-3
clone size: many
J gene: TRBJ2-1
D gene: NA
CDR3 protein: CASSSGYNEQFF
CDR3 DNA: TGTGCCAGCAGTAGCGGTTACAATGAGCAGTTCTTC

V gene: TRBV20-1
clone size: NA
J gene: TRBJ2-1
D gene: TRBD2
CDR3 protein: CCATLQGRRLAGGYNEQFF
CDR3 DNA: TGCTGTGCTACCCTACAGGGGAGAAGACTAGCGGGAGGCTACAATGAGCAGTTCTTC

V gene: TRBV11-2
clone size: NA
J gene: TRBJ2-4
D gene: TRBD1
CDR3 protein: CASSVRDSKNIQYF
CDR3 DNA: TGTGCCAGCAGCGTCCGGGACAGCAAGAACATTCAGTACTTC